This T cell receptor beta chain was sequenced during a study of T cell responses to AZD1222 COVID-19 vaccine. The assay was immunoSEQ multiplex PCR, and TCRdb's table has in-frame clones only and misses some. The data contain roughly 66,000 clones, roughly four fifths of them singletons. Trimming removed 2 bases at V and 6 bases at J, with 14 bases between. The CDR3 is 14 residues long. Per the germline V gene, CDR1 is SGHDT and CDR2 is YYEEEE. The chain is built from TRBV5-6 and TRBJ1-2; D uncertain. The material was peripheral blood, obtained on day 0 of AZD1222 vaccination. This clonotype originated in an adult in good health. The CDR3 region has the DNA TGTGCCAGCAGCTTAAGTCCCGAGAACCATGGCTACACCTTC. This sequence encodes CASSLSPENHGYTF.